This T cell receptor (beta chain) comes out of a study of blood T cell repertoires in COVID-19. The overall study: Samples representing acute and convalescent COVID-19 were sourced from the United States, Italy and Spain. Sample material is recorded as cDNA or gDNA derived from T cells, B-cell-depleted T cells, or PBMCs.

Per the original methods: Reference gene primer amplification gave estimated nucleated cell counts. Produced via immunoSEQ multiplex PCR; TCRdb's table is partial and in-frame only. The V and J calls and the clone size are those of that table, but D and trimming were determined from the DNA. This table holds around 140,000 clones, roughly 90% found once. This CDR3 is built from 16 residues. V gave up 8 bases and J gave up 2 bases; unmatched junction bases: 13. Per germline, CDR1 KGHSH and CDR2 LQKENI. The sequence derives from a man between 65 and 85 years old with active COVID-19. The source material was peripheral blood. V is TRBV18 and J is TRBJ2-7; TRBD1 matches at 9 bases. DNA for the CDR3: TGTGCCAGCACACAGGGGACAGGGACGCGGGCCTACGAGCAGTACTTC. Translating it yields CASTQGTGTRAYEQYF.